These 21 T cell receptor beta chains came from one sample sequenced in a study of cytomegalovirus exposure and HLA in healthy donors. Use of 60 Vbeta and 13 Jbeta primers characterized the PCR. Measured with immunoSEQ multiplex PCR; TCRdb has only the in-frame clones, and not every one. The sample shows more than 110,000 clones, 78% of them seen only once. Input material: PBMCs. These receptor sequences come from a male donor in good health and CMV-seronegative.

This clone was observed a few times. This rearrangement joins TRBV12-5 to TRBJ1-4; D remains unclear. The CDR3 is 11 residues long. Germline loops: CDR1 LGHNT, CDR2 FRNRAP. The V end lost 0 bases, the J end lost 12 bases, and 5 bases lay between the germline ends. DNA for the CDR3: TGTGCTAGTGGTTTGGTTACAGAACTGTTTTTT. This codes for CASGLVTELFF.

The chain couples TRBV27 to TRBJ1-5; D may be TRBD1 (5 bases). From germline, CDR1 is MNHEY and CDR2 SMNVEV (reference sequence). The CDR3 runs 13 residues. The V end was cut by 4 bases, the J end by 6 bases, with 10 bases between. CDR3 DNA: TGTGCCAGCAGTTGGGGGGTCAGTCAGCCCCAGCATTTT. It codes for CASSWGVSQPQHF.

The rearrangement links TRBV5-6 to TRBJ2-3, with 10 bases lining up with TRBD2. Per the germline V gene, CDR1 is SGHDT and CDR2 is YYEEEE. The CDR3 extends over 16 amino acids. Unmatched junction bases numbered 6, after V lost 4 bases and J lost 1 base. CDR3 nucleotide sequence: TGTGCCAGCAGCACACCCGGGACTAGCGGCACAGATACGCAGTATTTT. Translated: CASSTPGTSGTDTQYF.

In regard to this clone: Other nucleotide sequences in the sample specify the same CDR3. The chain recombines TRBV7-9 with TRBJ2-7, with 8 bases aligning to TRBD2. J gave up 9 bases and V 4 bases, and 14 bases lay outside the gene matches. The CDR3 is 15 amino acids. Germline CDR1 reads SEHNR; CDR2 reads FQNEAQ (reference sequence). In DNA, the CDR3 is TGTGCCAGCAGCTCAACTACTAGCGGAAGACGCGGGCAGTACTTC. Encoded protein: CASSSTTSGRRGQYF.

J is TRBJ1-2 and V is TRBV5-6; the D gene is possibly TRBD1 (6 bases). There are 15 residues in the CDR3. Germline CDR1 reads SGHDT; CDR2 reads YYEEEE. The V end lost 1 base, the J end lost 3 bases, and 13 bases lay between the germline ends. The CDR3 region has the DNA TGTGCCAGCAGCTTGTATATTCAGGGGCACTATGGCTACACCTTC. Its translation: CASSLYIQGHYGYTF.

The chain uses TRBV18 and TRBJ2-7; TRBD1 is a possible D gene (6 bases). V gave up 6 bases and J gave up 2 bases, with 14 bases separating them. Germline loops: CDR1 KGHSH, CDR2 LQKENI. The CDR3 extends over 14 amino acids. For the CDR3, the DNA is TGTGCCAGCTCTCCGGACAGAACCACCTACGAGCAGTACTTC. Translated: CASSPDRTTYEQYF.

This chain joins TRBV29-1 and TRBJ2-1; the D gene is possibly TRBD2 (5 bases). The germline CDR1 and CDR2 sequences are SQVTM and ANQGSEA. There are 12 residues in the CDR3. With 2 bases removed from V and 8 bases from J, the gap between germline ends came to 10 bases. CDR3 protein: CSVETGKYEQFF. In DNA, the CDR3 is TGCAGCGTTGAAACGGGGAAGTATGAGCAGTTCTTC.

The chain uses TRBV9 and TRBJ1-1; TRBD1 might be the D (5 bases). Germline CDR1 SGDLS, CDR2 YYNGEE. This CDR3 is built from 14 residues. V lost 3 bases and J 2 bases, leaving 11 bases between the germline ends. The DNA for the CDR3 is TGTGCCAGCAGCGCGCGACAGATCAACACTGAAGCTTTCTTT. It codes for CASSARQINTEAFF.

Written as DNA, the CDR3 is TGTGCCAGCAGCGCGGGGACAGGAGAGCAGTTCTTC. Its translation is CASSAGTGEQFF. The chain links TRBV5-6 to TRBJ2-1, with 8 bases that match TRBD1. The germline CDR1 and CDR2 sequences are SGHDT and YYEEEE. This CDR3 contains 12 residues. The trim removed 4 bases at V and 10 bases at J, leaving 4 bases unmatched.

This sequence joins TRBV5-1 and TRBJ1-3; D ambiguous. Germline V gene sequence: CDR1 SGHRS, CDR2 YFSETQ. Trimming took 2 bases from V and 0 from J, leaving 12 bases between them. This CDR3 contains 16 residues. CDR3 region: CASSLTSAASGNTIYF. CDR3 DNA: TGCGCCAGCAGCTTAACGTCCGCGGCCTCTGGAAACACCATATATTTT. Drawing the rest from reference TRBV5-1 and TRBJ1-3, the complete variable domain is KAGVTQTPRYLIKTRGQQVTLSCSPISGHRSVSWYQQTPGQGLQFLFEYFSETQRNKGNFPGRFSGRQFSNSRSEMNVSTLELGDSALYLCASSLTSAASGNTIYFGEGSWLTVV.

The table lists this clone with a few counts. The J gene is TRBJ1-4, the V gene TRBV15; possibly TRBD1 for D (5 bases). V lost 6 bases and J lost 7, with 12 bases in between. The CDR3 sequence is 13 residues long. Germline V CDR1 and CDR2: LNHNV, YYDKDF (reference sequence). The CDR3 DNA is TGTGCCACCAGTGGGACTTGGGGTGAAAAACTGTTTTTT. This translates into CATSGTWGEKLFF.

This chain joins TRBV29-1 and TRBJ2-1; 7 bases fit TRBD1. The V and J ends lost 5 bases and 1 base, in that order; junction bases with no gene match: 8. Germline V lookup: CDR1 SQVTM, CDR2 ANQGSEA. The CDR3 is made up of 15 amino acids. CDR3 in amino acids: CSVFGTENSYNEQFF. The CDR3 DNA follows: TGCAGCGTTTTCGGGACAGAGAATTCCTACAATGAGCAGTTCTTC.

This chain links TRBV5-6 with TRBJ1-2, with a weak D call TRBD1 (5 bases). Germline CDR1 is SGHDT and CDR2 is YYEEEE. V gave up 1 base and J gave up 7 bases, with 23 bases separating them. CDR3 length equals 17 residues. The CDR3 loop is CASSLWGRGARYPGYTF. As DNA, the CDR3 is TGTGCCAGCAGCTTGTGGGGTAGGGGCGCTCGGTATCCTGGCTACACCTTC.

This clone was seen only once. CDR3 DNA: TGTGCCAGCAGCTTAGAAGGGAGCGGGGGGGGCCAAGAGACCCAGTACTTC. Translated, it gives CASSLEGSGGGQETQYF. The V call is TRBV7-2, the J call TRBJ2-5; 10 positions match TRBD2. The trim removed 1 base at V and 1 base at J, leaving 6 bases unmatched. CDR3 size: 17 residues. CDR1 and CDR2 (germline): SGHTA, FQGNSA.

This chain joins TRBV18 and TRBJ2-1; D may be TRBD1 (6 bases). Germline V lookup: CDR1 KGHSH, CDR2 LQKENI. The CDR3 spans 15 residues. The V end was cut by 2 bases, the J end by 3 bases, with 11 bases between. The CDR3 DNA reads as TGTGCCAGCTCACCATCGGCCAGGGGCTACAATGAGCAGTTCTTC. Protein product: CASSPSARGYNEQFF.

The gene calls are TRBV7-3 and TRBJ2-1; TRBD2 might be the D (6 bases). V lost 4 bases, J lost 8 bases, and 12 bases lay in between. This CDR3 has 13 residues. The germline CDR1 and CDR2 sequences are SGHTA and FQGTGA. The CDR3 loop reads CASSSLTSYEQFF. CDR3 coding DNA: TGTGCCAGCAGCTCCCTGACTAGTTATGAGCAGTTCTTC.

The genes are TRBV6-6 and TRBJ2-3; possibly TRBD2 for D (5 bases). Germline CDR1 and CDR2: MNHNY and SVGAGI (reference sequence). V lost 0 bases and J 2 bases, leaving 12 bases between the germline ends. The CDR3 is 16 amino acids. In DNA, the CDR3 is TGTGCCAGCAGTTACTCATTGGAGGAGGCCACAGATACGCAGTATTTT. Protein product: CASSYSLEEATDTQYF.

The V call is TRBV15, the J call TRBJ2-2; D is perhaps TRBD2 (6 bases). Germline lookup yields CDR1 LNHNV and CDR2 YYDKDF (reference sequence). The CDR3 extends over 15 amino acids. Trimming took off 8 bases at V and 1 base at J, with 14 bases between the two ends. The CDR3, as DNA: TGTGCCACCCTGGCCGGGGGAAGGAACACCGGGGAGCTGTTTTTT. Translated: CATLAGGRNTGELFF.

The V and J genes are TRBV5-6 and TRBJ2-7; D uncertain. Germline CDR1 reads SGHDT; CDR2 reads YYEEEE. This CDR3 comprises 12 residues. Trimming pared 5 bases from V and 4 bases from J, leaving 10 bases between. The CDR3, as DNA: TGTGCCAGCAGGGGTCGAGGATACGAGCAGTACTTC. It specifies CASRGRGYEQYF.

The chain couples TRBV7-6 to TRBJ2-7; TRBD2 is a possible D gene (6 bases). Trimming took 5 bases from V and 1 from J, leaving 21 bases between them. This CDR3 has 17 residues. In germline, CDR1 is SGHVS, CDR2 FNYEAQ. This CDR3 reads CASSPDSGSRKSYEQYF. DNA for the CDR3: TGTGCCAGCAGCCCTGACTCCGGGAGTCGAAAGTCCTACGAGCAGTACTTC.

The rearrangement uses TRBV9 and TRBJ2-5; D perhaps matches TRBD2 (6 bases). V was shortened by 4 bases and J by 5 bases, with 12 bases between the two germline ends. This CDR3 comprises 13 residues. CDR1 and CDR2 (germline): SGDLS, YYNGEE. CDR3 region: CASSPRGLETQYF. For the CDR3, the DNA is TGTGCCAGCAGCCCCCGGGGGTTGGAGACCCAGTACTTC.